One T cell receptor (beta chain) is described in this entry. Its target is not known. The study treated chemo-refractory metastatic non-small-cell lung cancer patients with focal radiation plus ipilimumab CTLA-4 blockade. This sample is drawn from a study of radiotherapy plus CTLA-4 blockade in lung cancer. Study summary: Across the patients, objective responses occurred in approximately 20%, and disease control in under 35%.

Sequencing was performed with immunoSEQ multiplex PCR; in TCRdb, only in-frame clones are kept and a portion is missing. The repertoire holds more than 90,000 clones, with about 86% as singletons. J was trimmed by 11 bases and V by 2 bases; bases with no gene match: 13. Germline-derived CDR1 and CDR2 are MGHRA and YSYEKL. CDR3 length: 16 residues. The study's findings and limits: Expansion of tumor-derived TCR clones was observed in blood after radiotherapy plus ipilimumab.

The specimen was peripheral blood, collected from a patient treated with radiotherapy plus ipilimumab. The receptor's source is a human donor with non-small cell lung cancer that progressed on radiotherapy plus ipilimumab. V gene TRBV4-1 combines with J gene TRBJ1-3; 9 bases are shared with TRBD1. The CDR3 nucleotides are TGCGCCAGCAGCCAATTCTCCCTCGGACAGGGGTATTCCATATATTTT. Translating it yields CASSQFSLGQGYSIYF.